The 13 T cell receptor beta chains below come from one sample, sequenced in a study of shared clonotypes between healthy human individuals. Data came from immunoSEQ multiplex PCR; TCRdb stores just in-frame clones and leaves some out. Found here are 600,000 to 750,000 clones, around 91% of them singletons; the top ten hold around a third. Sequenced sample: memory CD8+ T cells from PBMCs. Subset: CD45RO+ cells pooled with CCR7-negative TemRA cells. Source of these receptors: a man aged 18 to 29 in good health. Some clones in this sample may be carry-over from other donors' samples.

The V call is TRBV19, the J call TRBJ2-7; D tentatively fits TRBD1 or TRBD2 (6 bases each). Trimming pared 3 bases from V and 6 bases from J, leaving 15 bases between. In germline, CDR1 is LNHDA, CDR2 SQIVND (reference sequence). The CDR3 runs 14 residues. The CDR3 sequence: CASSMRGTLAEQYF. The CDR3 DNA sequence: TGTGCCAGTAGTATGCGCGGGACACTAGCCGAGCAGTACTTC.

The V and J genes are TRBV4-2 and TRBJ2-1; maybe TRBD2 (5 bases). Germline values: CDR1 LGHNA, CDR2 YNFKEQ. This CDR3 has 15 residues. V was cut by 5 bases and J by 9 bases, with 20 bases left in between. CDR3: CASSENSLKRVEQFF. DNA of the CDR3: TGTGCCAGCAGCGAGAACTCACTAAAGAGGGTTGAGCAGTTCTTC.

This clone was observed many times. The rearrangement uses TRBV5-4 and TRBJ2-2; D is unresolved. The V and J ends lost 2 bases and 4 bases respectively, with 9 bases between them. The CDR3 is 14 amino acids. Germline CDR1 is SGHNT and CDR2 is YYREEE (reference sequence). The CDR3 region is CASSFHLSTGELFF. The CDR3 coding sequence is TGTGCCAGCAGCTTTCACTTGTCCACCGGGGAGCTGTTTTTT.

A word on this clone: Just one base apart from a much larger clone, this may be a read error. Distinct nucleotide sequences in the sample also encode this CDR3. This chain joins TRBV28 and TRBJ1-1; TRBD1 matches at 7 bases. There are 18 residues in the CDR3. The germline CDR1 and CDR2 sequences are MDHEN and SYDVKM. J was trimmed by 1 base and V by 5 bases; bases with no gene match: 16. CDR3 sequence (DNA): TGTGCCAGCAGTCTACCGTCCGACAGGGAGGAGAGGAACACTGAAGCTTTCTTT. It codes for CASSLPSDREERNTEAFF.

The gene calls are TRBV12-5 and TRBJ2-7; the match to TRBD1 covers 9 bases. The J segment lost 3 bases and the V segment lost 5 bases, leaving 11 bases of the junction unmatched. Germline CDR1 is LGHNT and CDR2 is FRNRAP. This CDR3 spans 16 amino acids. CDR3 protein: CASGTPSDRGFYEQYF. CDR3 DNA sequence: TGTGCTAGTGGTACCCCGTCTGACAGGGGGTTCTACGAGCAGTACTTC.

The chain joins TRBV7-6 to TRBJ2-1; TRBD2 might be the D (6 bases). Germline V gene sequence: CDR1 SGHVS, CDR2 FNYEAQ. The CDR3 covers 14 residues. Trimming took 5 bases from V and 0 from J, leaving 8 bases between them. In nucleotides, the CDR3 is TGTGCCAGCAGCGGAGGGAGCTCCTACAATGAGCAGTTCTTC. Protein product: CASSGGSSYNEQFF.

This chain uses TRBV6-1 with TRBJ2-2; D gene ambiguous. Germline CDR1 is MNHNS and CDR2 is SASEGT. Trimming pared 4 bases from V and 7 bases from J, leaving 7 bases between. The CDR3 runs 12 residues. In nucleotides, the CDR3 is TGTGCCAGCAGTGGTGTTCGCGGGGAGCTGTTTTTT. It encodes CASSGVRGELFF.

The chain has TRBV27 and TRBJ2-7, with unresolved D. The V end lost 5 bases, the J end lost 1 base, and 15 bases lay between the germline ends. The CDR3 length is 15 residues. Germline values: CDR1 MNHEY, CDR2 SMNVEV (reference sequence). The CDR3 protein is CASSPVRAWSYEQYF. CDR3 DNA: TGTGCCAGCAGTCCGGTTCGGGCCTGGTCCTACGAGCAGTACTTC.

This chain uses TRBV19 with TRBJ2-4, with 7 nucleotides matching TRBD2. This CDR3 contains 15 residues. Germline V gene lookup returns CDR1 LNHDA and CDR2 SQIVND (reference sequence). The junction had 8 bases not matched to a gene; V was cut back by 3 bases and J by 6 bases. The CDR3 loop reads CASSIQRDRINIQYF. The CDR3 DNA is TGTGCCAGTAGTATCCAGCGGGATCGGATAAACATTCAGTACTTC.

In its sample, this clone was seen once. This sequence joins TRBV10-3 and TRBJ1-4; possibly TRBD1 for D (5 bases). V lost 0 bases, J lost 8 bases, and 16 bases lay in between. The CDR3 is 16 residues long. The V gene's germline CDR1 is ENHRY and CDR2 SYGVKD. The CDR3 is CAISESSDINYEKLFF. CDR3 nucleotides: TGTGCCATCAGTGAGTCGTCGGACATAAATTACGAAAAACTGTTTTTT.

J is TRBJ1-2 and V is TRBV7-9, with 9 bases identical to TRBD1. V dropped 4 bases and J dropped 6; count of bases not matched to a gene: 9. CDR3 length: 15 amino acids. Germline CDR1 SEHNR, CDR2 FQNEAQ (reference sequence). CDR3 protein: CASSSPGQGSNGYTF. CDR3 in DNA: TGTGCCAGCAGCTCCCCGGGACAGGGAAGCAATGGCTACACCTTC.

V gene TRBV27 combines with J gene TRBJ1-1; D gene ambiguous. Germline CDR1 reads MNHEY; CDR2 reads SMNVEV (reference sequence). The CDR3 consists of 14 residues. Trimming stripped 2 bases from V and 0 bases from J, with 7 bases between. The CDR3 nucleotides are TGTGCCAGCAGTTTAGGGGTGCTGAACACTGAAGCTTTCTTT. This gives the protein CASSLGVLNTEAFF.

The rearrangement joins TRBV11-2 to TRBJ2-3; 9 bases are a match to TRBD2. This CDR3 has 19 residues. CDR1 is SGHAT and CDR2 is FQNNGV in the germline V gene. With V trimmed by 4 bases and J by 1 base, 15 bases remained unmatched. The DNA of the CDR3 is TGTGCCAGCAGCTCCCCGCAGGCGGGAGGGCCGGAGGGCACAGATACGCAGTATTTT. This translates into CASSSPQAGGPEGTDTQYF.